The 14 T cell receptor beta chains presented below share a single source sample, sequenced in a study of blood T cell repertoires in COVID-19. The method was immunoSEQ multiplex PCR; TCRdb's version includes in-frame clones alone and lacks a portion of them. In the table there are about 50,000 clones, under 95% of which are singletons. Source material: peripheral blood. These receptors were taken from a human donor in a cohort sampled during active COVID-19.

This clone was found once. This chain joins TRBV9 and TRBJ1-2, with D uncertain. The V end was cut by 2 bases, the J end by 2 bases, with 7 bases between. The CDR3 is made up of 13 amino acids. Germline V gene sequence: CDR1 SGDLS, CDR2 YYNGEE. CDR3 DNA: TGTGCCAGCAGCGTTGGCAGAAACTATGGCTACACCTTC. Residues: CASSVGRNYGYTF.

The rearrangement joins TRBV12-3 or TRBV12-4 to TRBJ1-1; D is unclear. The CDR3 contains 12 residues. V was clipped by 2 bases and J by 11 bases, with 12 bases between them. The CDR3 nucleotides are TGTGCCAGCAGTTTAAATCGCGTCGGGGCTTTCTTT. It specifies CASSLNRVGAFF.

This chain joins TRBV10-3 and TRBJ1-2; TRBD1 matches at 9 bases. Trimming took 7 bases from V and 4 from J; bases not matched to a gene: 4. There are 13 residues in the CDR3. Germline V gene lookup returns CDR1 ENHRY and CDR2 SYGVKD. CDR3 bases: TGTGCCATCACGGACAGGGGCATCTATGGCTACACCTTC. Translated: CAITDRGIYGYTF.

The chain couples TRBV2 to TRBJ1-2; 12 bases map to TRBD1. The CDR3 has 15 residues. Per the germline V gene, CDR1 is SNHLY and CDR2 is FYNNEI. Losses at the gene ends were 4 bases for V and 5 bases for J; bases not matched to a gene: 5. The CDR3 spells CASSAGQGAPYGYTF. The CDR3 bases are TGTGCCAGCAGTGCGGGACAGGGGGCGCCGTATGGCTACACCTTC.

This clone was found once. This rearrangement joins TRBV30 to TRBJ2-4; 8 bases map to TRBD2. The ends lost 3 bases at V and 8 bases at J; junction bases unmatched: 9. CDR3 length equals 14 residues. CDR1 and CDR2 (germline): GTSNPN, SVGIG (reference sequence). The CDR3 reads CAWSPGTSRYIQYF. The CDR3 coding sequence is TGTGCCTGGAGCCCCGGGACTAGTAGGTACATTCAGTACTTC.

The V gene is TRBV24-1, the J gene TRBJ2-5; 7 bases are shared with TRBD1. The germline gives CDR1 KGHDR, CDR2 SFDVKD. Trimming at V came to 4 bases and at J to 2 bases, leaving 3 bases not matched to a gene. The CDR3 extends over 14 amino acids. CDR3 loop: CATSEPTGQETQYF. The CDR3, as DNA: TGTGCCACCAGTGAACCGACAGGGCAAGAGACCCAGTACTTC.

V is TRBV6-5 and J is TRBJ2-7; TRBD1 matches at 12 bases. This CDR3 has 15 residues. J was trimmed by 4 bases and V by 6 bases; bases with no gene match: 7. Germline CDR1 MNHEY, CDR2 SVGAGI. The CDR3 DNA follows: TGTGCCAGCAGGCGGGGACAGGGGGCTCTGTACGAGCAGTACGTC. Protein sequence: CASRRGQGALYEQYV.

The chain links TRBV24-1 to TRBJ2-1, with 9 positions matching TRBD2. Trimming cost V 4 bases and J 8 bases; bases outside gene matches: 11. The CDR3 consists of 16 residues. The germline CDR1 and CDR2 sequences are KGHDR and SFDVKD. The CDR3: CATSDGLARTFDEQFF. As DNA, the CDR3 is TGTGCCACCAGTGACGGACTAGCGAGGACTTTCGATGAGCAGTTCTTC.

The chain joins TRBV9 to TRBJ2-7, with 7 bases aligning to TRBD1. The CDR3 sequence is 15 residues long. In germline, CDR1 is SGDLS, CDR2 YYNGEE. J lost 3 bases, V lost 0 bases, and 6 bases had no gene match. For the CDR3, the DNA is TGTGCCAGCAGCGTAGGAGAGACAGGGAACTACGAGCAGTACTTC. Residues: CASSVGETGNYEQYF.

J is TRBJ2-1 and V is TRBV11-3, with D unclear. The CDR3 has 12 residues. Trimming removed 0 bases at V and 9 bases at J, with 6 bases between. The germline CDR1 and CDR2 sequences are SGHNT and YENEEA. The CDR3: CASSLDRGEQFF. The CDR3 DNA follows: TGTGCCAGCAGCTTAGATCGAGGTGAGCAGTTCTTC.

The V and J genes are TRBV9 and TRBJ2-1; TRBD2 might be the D (5 bases). The germline V gene encodes CDR1 SGDLS and CDR2 YYNGEE. There are 15 residues in the CDR3. Trimming removed 3 bases at V and 5 bases at J, with 15 bases between. CDR3 in amino acids: CASSGIPGGDNEQFF. CDR3 coding DNA: TGTGCCAGCAGCGGGATCCCCGGAGGCGACAATGAGCAGTTCTTC.

The V call is TRBV6-6, the J call TRBJ2-7; TRBD2 aligns across 9 bases. With 4 bases clipped from V and 3 bases from J, the junction kept 4 bases outside the gene matches. The CDR3 runs to 14 residues. Germline CDR1 and CDR2: MNHNY and SVGAGI (reference sequence). The CDR3: CASSLLAGRYEQYV. CDR3 nucleotides: TGTGCCAGCAGTTTACTAGCGGGCCGCTACGAGCAGTACGTC.

The rearrangement links TRBV11-3 to TRBJ2-1; D might be TRBD1 (5 bases). The CDR3 is 16 amino acids. Deletions cut 1 base from V and 4 bases from J, with 14 bases between. The germline CDR1 and CDR2 sequences are SGHNT and YENEEA. CDR3 region: CASSLGGPPTYNEQFF. Here the CDR3 DNA reads TGTGCCAGCAGCTTAGGGGGCCCCCCGACTTACAATGAGCAGTTCTTC.

The chain uses TRBV18 and TRBJ1-4; a possible D gene is TRBD1 (5 bases). V dropped 6 bases and J dropped 7 bases, with 12 bases sitting between them. The germline gives CDR1 KGHSH, CDR2 LQKENI. CDR3 length: 13 amino acids. CDR3 protein: CASSAGGSEKLFF. The CDR3 DNA sequence: TGTGCCAGCTCCGCCGGGGGAAGTGAAAAACTGTTTTTT.